The 28 T cell receptor beta chains below were found in one sample sequenced in a study of human thymus T cells. TCRdb's copy holds only in-frame clones and misses some; the assay was immunoSEQ multiplex PCR. This sample yields about 43,000 clones, of which approximately 95% are seen a single time; under 0.2% belongs to the top ten. The sample was blood. The receptors originated from a girl under two years old with a congenital heart defect but otherwise immunologically healthy.

V usage is TRBV5-1 and J usage is TRBJ2-5; TRBD1 matches at 7 bases. Losses at the gene ends were 6 bases for V and 2 bases for J; bases not matched to a gene: 7. Per the germline V gene, CDR1 is SGHRS and CDR2 is YFSETQ. The CDR3 length is 14 residues. The CDR3 nucleotides are TGCGCCAGCACCCCAGACAGGGCACAAGAGACCCAGTACTTC. Encoded protein: CASTPDRAQETQYF.

The chain employs TRBV28 and TRBJ2-1; D is ambiguous. CDR3 length equals 13 residues. Germline CDR1 is MDHEN and CDR2 is SYDVKM. Trimming removed 2 bases at V and 6 bases at J, with 8 bases between. This chain's CDR3 is CASSLGSSNEQFF. Here the CDR3 DNA reads TGTGCCAGCAGTTTAGGCTCTAGCAATGAGCAGTTCTTC.

The chain employs TRBV7-9 and TRBJ1-2, with D perhaps TRBD1 (5 bases). V was trimmed by 1 base and J by 1 base, leaving 10 bases between them. This CDR3 spans 15 amino acids. Per germline, CDR1 SEHNR and CDR2 FQNEAQ (reference sequence). In DNA, the CDR3 is TGTGCCAGCAGCTTAGGCAGGGTCAATAACTATGGCTACACCTTC. It is translated as CASSLGRVNNYGYTF. The entire variable domain, with the rest obtained from reference TRBV7-9 and TRBJ1-2, is as follows: DTGVSQNPRHKITKRGQNVTFRCDPISEHNRLYWYRQTLGQGPEFLTYFQNEAQLEKSRLLSDRFSAERPKGSFSTLEIQRTEQGDSAMYLCASSLGRVNNYGYTFGSGTRLTVV.

V usage is TRBV5-1 and J usage is TRBJ2-7; 10 bases are shared with TRBD2. After removal of 3 bases from V and 2 bases from J, the junction contained 5 bases not matched to a gene. Looked up from germline, CDR1 is SGHRS and CDR2 is YFSETQ. The CDR3 is 15 amino acids. Written as DNA, the CDR3 is TGCGCCAGCAGCTCCATAGCGGGAGGTGCCTACGAGCAGTACTTC. Translating it yields CASSSIAGGAYEQYF.

The chain combines TRBV6-1 with TRBJ2-7, with D perhaps TRBD1 or TRBD2 (5 bases each). The CDR3 totals 13 residues. Trimming pared 10 bases from V and 2 bases from J, leaving 15 bases between. CDR1 MNHNS and CDR2 SASEGT come from the germline V gene. The DNA for the CDR3 is TGTGCCACCAACCGGGACGCTACCTACGAGCAGTACTTC. It codes for CATNRDATYEQYF.

This chain uses TRBV28 with TRBJ1-3, with TRBD1 as a possible D gene (5 bases). CDR3 length: 17 amino acids. V was cut by 4 bases and J by 4 bases, with 20 bases left in between. Looked up from germline, CDR1 is MDHEN and CDR2 is SYDVKM. The CDR3 DNA reads as TGTGCCAGCAGTTCTTTGCCGGGACCCCCGAGAGGAAACACCATATATTTT. Its translation is CASSSLPGPPRGNTIYF.

J is TRBJ1-4 and V is TRBV19; D ambiguous. The V gene lost 4 bases and the J gene lost 4 bases, with 7 bases spanning the gap. The germline V gene encodes CDR1 LNHDA and CDR2 SQIVND (reference sequence). The CDR3 spans 13 residues. In nucleotides, the CDR3 is TGTGCCAGTAGTAGGACGTATAATGAAAAACTGTTTTTT. This encodes CASSRTYNEKLFF.

The chain employs TRBV4-3 and TRBJ2-4; TRBD1 aligns across 8 bases. Germline assignment: CDR1 LGHNA and CDR2 YSLEER. J gave up 5 bases and V 3 bases, and 6 bases lay outside the gene matches. The CDR3 sequence is 15 residues long. The CDR3 is CASSQYGTGENIQYF. The CDR3 nucleotides read TGCGCCAGCAGCCAGTACGGGACAGGCGAAAACATTCAGTACTTC.

This rearrangement joins TRBV27 to TRBJ2-1, with a weak D call TRBD2 (5 bases). The CDR3 is made up of 14 amino acids. CDR1 and CDR2 (germline): MNHEY, SMNVEV (reference sequence). Trimming left V 0 bases short and J 2 bases short, with 5 bases between. The CDR3 coding sequence is TGTGCCAGCAGTTTATCCGGGGCCTACAATGAGCAGTTCTTC. Protein sequence: CASSLSGAYNEQFF.

The rearrangement links TRBV7-9 to TRBJ1-1; D remains unclear. The germline gives CDR1 SEHNR, CDR2 FQNEAQ (reference sequence). The V end lost 3 bases, the J end lost 1 base, and 12 bases lay between the germline ends. This CDR3 region has 15 residues. As DNA, the CDR3 is TGTGCCAGCAGCTTTTGGGGAGGACGGAACACTGAAGCTTTCTTT. This codes for CASSFWGGRNTEAFF.

The V gene is TRBV7-3, the J gene TRBJ2-2; D may be TRBD1 or TRBD2 (5 bases each). Germline lookup yields CDR1 SGHTA and CDR2 FQGTGA. The V end lost 4 bases, the J end lost 3 bases, and 18 bases lay between the germline ends. The CDR3 contains 17 residues. The CDR3 sequence is CASSSRRGADDTGELFF. For the CDR3, the DNA is TGTGCCAGCAGCTCCCGTAGGGGAGCGGATGACACCGGGGAGCTGTTTTTT.

The V and J genes are TRBV4-1 and TRBJ2-5; 8 bases fit TRBD2. The J call could be wrong; TRBJ2-7 is a better fit for the DNA end. The CDR3 is 21 residues long. The germline V gene has CDR1 MGHRA and CDR2 YSYEKL. The CDR3 spells CASSPRIRASGHTRSDYEQYF. CDR3 bases: TGCGCCAGCAGCCCAAGAATCAGGGCTAGCGGGCATACACGTTCAGACTACGAGCAGTACTTC.

This chain connects TRBV4-3 to TRBJ1-2; TRBD1 agrees at 7 bases. V shed 1 base, J shed 4 bases, and the junction held 3 bases outside the gene matches. The CDR3 covers 14 residues. CDR1 and CDR2 (germline): LGHNA, YSLEER. The CDR3 DNA follows: TGCGCCAGCAGCCAAGCGGGACAGACCTATGGCTACACCTTC. This gives the protein CASSQAGQTYGYTF.

The J gene is TRBJ2-7, the V gene TRBV28; the D is unclear. The germline V gene encodes CDR1 MDHEN and CDR2 SYDVKM. This CDR3 is built from 15 residues. Trimming removed 7 bases at V and 5 bases at J, with 21 bases between. This CDR3 reads CASTQRVSGRDEQYF. The CDR3 nucleotides read TGTGCCAGCACCCAAAGGGTCTCCGGCCGGGACGAGCAGTACTTC.

This clone is a singleton in its sample. The chain uses TRBV6-5 and TRBJ2-4, with 12 nucleotides matching TRBD2. The CDR3 loop spans 14 amino acids. The ends lost 6 bases at V and 6 bases at J; junction bases unmatched: 3. Germline V gene data show CDR1 as MNHEY and CDR2 as SVGAGI. CDR3: CASSSGLAGNIQYF. The CDR3 DNA follows: TGTGCCAGCAGCTCGGGACTAGCGGGAAACATTCAGTACTTC.

The chain employs TRBV9 and TRBJ2-1, with 7 bases aligning to TRBD2. Germline CDR1 is SGDLS and CDR2 is YYNGEE. The trim removed 0 bases at V and 6 bases at J, leaving 0 bases unmatched. The CDR3 runs to 13 residues. The DNA of the CDR3 is TGTGCCAGCAGCGTAGGGACTAGCAATGAGCAGTTCTTC. Protein sequence: CASSVGTSNEQFF.

V and J are TRBV19 and TRBJ1-2; D gene unclear. V was shortened by 5 bases and J by 4 bases, with 8 bases between the two germline ends. This CDR3 has 12 amino acids. CDR1 is LNHDA, CDR2 SQIVND, per germline (reference sequence). In DNA, the CDR3 is TGTGCCAGTAGTTTCTCTCTCTATGGCTACACCTTC. Amino acids: CASSFSLYGYTF.

The chain links TRBV5-6 to TRBJ2-5, with D possibly TRBD2 on 7 matching bases. Deletions cut 3 bases from V and 2 bases from J, with 20 bases between. Germline V gives CDR1 SGHDT, CDR2 YYEEEE. This CDR3 contains 17 residues. The CDR3 sequence: CASSSEGRGIAQETQYF. CDR3 nucleotides: TGTGCCAGCAGCTCCGAAGGGAGGGGGATAGCACAAGAGACCCAGTACTTC.

The sample holds one count of this clone. The chain joins TRBV5-3 to TRBJ2-7; D unresolved. TRBV5-3 is an ORF for which the function is uncertain. This CDR3 is built from 14 residues. The V and J ends lost 4 bases and 2 bases respectively, with 13 bases between them. CDR3 coding DNA: TGTGCCAGAAGCCTCAAATATTTTACCTACGAGCAGTACTTC. Amino acid sequence: CARSLKYFTYEQYF.

Only one count was recorded for this clone. One end of the junction varies from germline; a read error may be responsible. The chain uses TRBV7-7 and TRBJ1-1; D uncertain. The V gene's germline CDR1 is SSHAT and CDR2 FNYEAQ (reference sequence). The length of the CDR3 is 19 residues. In DNA, the CDR3 is TGTGCTAGCAGCTTATTTTTTTCCGGGCCTCCCCTGGGGAACACTGAAGCTTTCTTT. It specifies CASSLFFSGPPLGNTEAFF.

This clone was detected once. This chain links TRBV2 with TRBJ2-1, with 8 bases aligning to TRBD2. Germline CDR1 and CDR2: SNHLY and FYNNEI. J was trimmed by 0 bases and V by 6 bases; bases with no gene match: 4. This CDR3 comprises 15 residues. The CDR3 region has the DNA TGTGCCAGCAGGGCGAGCGGGAGCTCCTACAATGAGCAGTTCTTC. Translating it yields CASRASGSSYNEQFF.

V and J are TRBV6-5 and TRBJ1-2; D may be TRBD1 (5 bases). Trimming removed 6 bases from V and 6 bases from J, with 14 bases in between. The CDR3 spans 13 residues. Germline CDR1 MNHEY, CDR2 SVGAGI. The CDR3 sequence is CASSTGTGNGYTF. Here the CDR3 DNA reads TGTGCCAGCAGCACCGGCACAGGAAATGGCTACACCTTC.

The gene calls are TRBV5-1 and TRBJ2-5; no clear D gene. The CDR3 has 13 amino acids. The germline V gene encodes CDR1 SGHRS and CDR2 YFSETQ. The V and J ends lost 2 bases and 3 bases respectively, with 8 bases between them. CDR3 in DNA: TGCGCCAGCAGCTTCCGTCTCGAAGAGACCCAGTACTTC. Its protein is CASSFRLEETQYF.

V gene TRBV6-6 combines with J gene TRBJ2-1; D is perhaps TRBD2 (6 bases). V was cut by 4 bases and J by 8 bases, with 12 bases left in between. The CDR3 has 13 residues. The germline CDR1 and CDR2 sequences are MNHNY and SVGAGI (reference sequence). The CDR3 DNA follows: TGTGCCAGCAGTTTAAGACGGGACTATGAGCAGTTCTTC. Translating gives CASSLRRDYEQFF.

This chain uses TRBV11-2 with TRBJ2-1; the D is unclear. The CDR3 loop spans 12 amino acids. CDR1 is SGHAT and CDR2 is FQNNGV in the germline V gene. With 3 bases removed from V and 11 bases from J, the gap between germline ends came to 11 bases. CDR3 DNA sequence: TGTGCCAGCAGCTTCCTAGGAGCCCAGCAGTTCTTC. Translating it yields CASSFLGAQQFF.

The chain has TRBV7-9 and TRBJ2-3; 9 bases agree with TRBD2. Germline values: CDR1 SEHNR, CDR2 FQNEAQ (reference sequence). The trim removed 1 base at V and 2 bases at J, leaving 4 bases unmatched. The CDR3 runs to 16 residues. The DNA for the CDR3 is TGTGCCAGCAGCTTAGGTAGCGGGAGCCTCACAGATACGCAGTATTTT. The encoded protein is CASSLGSGSLTDTQYF.

The V and J genes are TRBV7-9 and TRBJ2-1; D unresolved. The V and J ends lost 0 bases and 0 bases respectively, with 3 bases between them. Per the germline V gene, CDR1 is SEHNR and CDR2 is FQNEAQ (reference sequence). This CDR3 is 14 amino acids long. Here the CDR3 DNA reads TGTGCCAGCAGCTTAGCTAGCTCCTACAATGAGCAGTTCTTC. This sequence encodes CASSLASSYNEQFF.

J is TRBJ2-3 and V is TRBV10-3; D is unresolved. Trimming left V 10 bases short and J 0 bases short, with 5 bases between. This CDR3 contains 11 residues. Germline CDR1 is ENHRY and CDR2 is SYGVKD. CDR3 residues: CATLSTDTQYF. The CDR3 DNA is TGTGCCACCCTGAGCACAGATACGCAGTATTTT.